The 28 T cell receptor beta chains presented below share a single source sample, sequenced in a study of T cell responses to AZD1222 COVID-19 vaccine. TCRdb's copy holds only in-frame clones and misses some; the assay was immunoSEQ multiplex PCR. The sample lists 130,000 to 150,000 clones, over 75% occurring once. The sequences come from peripheral blood, collected on day 0 of AZD1222 vaccination. Every receptor here comes from an adult in good health.

This rearrangement joins TRBV5-1 to TRBJ1-1, with D perhaps matching TRBD1 (6 bases). Germline V gives CDR1 SGHRS, CDR2 YFSETQ. CDR3 length equals 14 residues. With 6 bases removed from V and 0 bases from J, the gap between germline ends came to 12 bases. The CDR3 sequence is CASTPGHLNTEAFF. DNA for the CDR3: TGCGCCAGCACACCGGGACACCTGAACACTGAAGCTTTCTTT.

The table lists this clone with a count of one. The rearrangement links TRBV7-3 to TRBJ1-1; D ambiguous. Between the trimmed V and J ends, which lost 4 bases and 0 bases, there was a span of 15 bases. CDR1 and CDR2 from the germline V gene are SGHTA and FQGTGA. CDR3 length: 16 residues. This CDR3 reads CASSSQPTTMNTEAFF. The CDR3 DNA reads TGTGCCAGCAGCTCACAGCCGACAACCATGAACACTGAAGCTTTCTTT.

The chain combines TRBV27 with TRBJ2-7; perhaps TRBD2 as D (6 bases). CDR1 is MNHEY, CDR2 SMNVEV, per germline (reference sequence). This CDR3 has 14 residues. Trimming left V 5 bases short and J 7 bases short, with 18 bases between. The CDR3 DNA reads TGTGCCAGCAGTCTCACATACGGACTAAAGGAGCAGTACTTC. Its translation: CASSLTYGLKEQYF.

The count of this clone is one. The chain employs TRBV6-6 and TRBJ1-4; D unresolved. V gave up 0 bases and J gave up 10 bases, with 9 bases separating them. CDR3 size: 13 residues. Germline assignment: CDR1 MNHNY and CDR2 SVGAGI (reference sequence). CDR3 coding DNA: TGTGCCAGCAGTTACTCGAGCACAGCAAAACTGTTTTTT. Its protein product is CASSYSSTAKLFF.

The genes are TRBV18 and TRBJ1-1; D gene uncertain. Germline-derived CDR1 and CDR2 are KGHSH and LQKENI. Trimming pared 2 bases from V and 7 bases from J, leaving 11 bases between. CDR3 size: 13 residues. The CDR3 DNA follows: TGTGCCAGCTCACCAATAACCGGCGATGAAGCTTTCTTT. Protein product: CASSPITGDEAFF.

J is TRBJ1-1 and V is TRBV7-9; D call uncertain. V lost 8 bases and J lost 2, with 15 bases in between. Germline V gene lookup returns CDR1 SEHNR and CDR2 FQNEAQ (reference sequence). The CDR3 sequence is 14 residues long. The CDR3 protein is CASVPQPSNTEAFF. The CDR3 DNA reads as TGTGCCAGCGTTCCCCAACCCAGCAACACTGAAGCTTTCTTT.

The chain has TRBV7-6 and TRBJ2-2, with a weak D call TRBD2 (6 bases). The germline V gene encodes CDR1 SGHVS and CDR2 FNYEAQ. Trimming removed 3 bases from V and 4 bases from J, with 24 bases in between. This CDR3 is built from 19 residues. CDR3: CASSFNWGSRGSGTGELFF. The DNA of the CDR3 is TGTGCCAGCAGCTTTAATTGGGGGAGTCGGGGGTCGGGCACCGGGGAGCTGTTTTTT.

The V and J genes are TRBV3-1 (or the pseudogene TRBV3-2) and TRBJ2-1; D is ambiguous. The CDR3 consists of 14 residues. V was pared by 0 bases and J by 5 bases, with 8 bases between. Germline V CDR1 and CDR2: LGHDT, YNNKEL (reference sequence). CDR3 DNA: TGTGCCAGCAGCCAAGATCTACTTGACAATGAGCAGTTCTTC. Its translation is CASSQDLLDNEQFF.

The chain is built from TRBV3-1 (or the pseudogene TRBV3-2) and TRBJ1-1; D remains ambiguous. Trimming removed 2 bases from V and 1 base from J, with 8 bases in between. The germline CDR1 and CDR2 sequences are LGHDT and YNNKEL (reference sequence). The CDR3 covers 14 residues. The CDR3 sequence: CASSQRAGNTEAFF. CDR3 coding DNA: TGTGCCAGCAGCCAAAGAGCAGGGAACACTGAAGCTTTCTTT.

The rearrangement links TRBV6-5 to TRBJ1-5; 8 bases align to TRBD1. CDR3 length: 15 amino acids. Germline CDR1 is MNHEY and CDR2 is SVGAGI. V gave up 8 bases and J gave up 2 bases; unmatched junction bases: 8. For the CDR3, the DNA is TGTGCCAGCCAGGACAGGGTCACTGGCAATCAGCCCCAGCATTTT. It is translated as CASQDRVTGNQPQHF.

The chain has TRBV18 and TRBJ2-7; tentatively, D is TRBD1 (5 bases). This CDR3 region has 13 residues. Germline V gene sequence: CDR1 KGHSH, CDR2 LQKENI. Deletions cut 2 bases from V and 3 bases from J, with 8 bases between. The CDR3 bases are TGTGCCAGCTCACCAGGTACAGGCTACGAGCAGTACTTC. Its protein product is CASSPGTGYEQYF.

Remarks on this clone: Within the sample, other DNA sequences also encode this same CDR3. The rearrangement links TRBV9 to TRBJ2-3; TRBD2 matches at 7 bases. Germline V gives CDR1 SGDLS, CDR2 YYNGEE. V trimming: 0 bases; J trimming: 0 bases; junction bases outside the gene matches: 1. The CDR3 runs 15 residues. The CDR3 DNA sequence: TGTGCCAGCAGCGTAGGACTAGCTAGCACAGATACGCAGTATTTT. It yields the protein CASSVGLASTDTQYF.

V gene TRBV6-5 combines with J gene TRBJ1-6; D is undetermined. The CDR3 has 15 amino acids. Germline V gene data show CDR1 as MNHEY and CDR2 as SVGAGI. The germline V and J ends were trimmed by 2 bases and 8 bases, with 13 bases remaining between them. The DNA of the CDR3 is TGTGCCAGCAGTTACCCCCGGACGGGCCATTCACCCCTCCACTTT. Translated, it gives CASSYPRTGHSPLHF.

The chain couples TRBV2 to TRBJ1-5, with a weak D call TRBD1 (6 bases). The CDR3 sequence is 15 residues long. Per the germline V gene, CDR1 is SNHLY and CDR2 is FYNNEI. The V end lost 5 bases, the J end lost 5 bases, and 16 bases lay between the germline ends. CDR3 sequence reads: CASSPRQETYQPQHF. As DNA, the CDR3 is TGTGCCAGCAGTCCCAGACAGGAGACTTATCAGCCCCAGCATTTT.

V usage is TRBV2 and J usage is TRBJ1-1, with D hard to call. CDR3 length: 12 amino acids. V was pared by 5 bases and J by 3 bases, with 7 bases between. Per the germline V gene, CDR1 is SNHLY and CDR2 is FYNNEI. The CDR3 loop reads CASSYSYTEAFF. CDR3 in DNA: TGTGCCAGCAGTTACTCCTACACTGAAGCTTTCTTT.

The chain uses TRBV29-1 and TRBJ1-2; 9 bases align to TRBD1. With V trimmed by 1 base and J by 4 bases, 4 bases remained unmatched. CDR3 size: 14 residues. In germline, CDR1 is SQVTM, CDR2 ANQGSEA. CDR3 sequence: CSVEGGQGFYGYTF. Written as DNA, the CDR3 is TGCAGCGTTGAAGGGGGACAGGGTTTCTATGGCTACACCTTC.

J is TRBJ1-1 and V is TRBV27; the match to TRBD1 covers 12 bases. V was pared by 5 bases and J by 11 bases, with 9 bases of the junction left unmatched. This CDR3 has 14 amino acids. CDR1 and CDR2 (germline): MNHEY, SMNVEV (reference sequence). The CDR3 DNA is TGTGCCAGCAGTCGGGACAGGGGGCAACAGAGGGCTTTCTTT. Protein sequence: CASSRDRGQQRAFF.

In this sample, this clone turned up once. The gene calls are TRBV19 and TRBJ1-6, with TRBD1 as a possible D gene (6 bases). V lost 4 bases and J lost 7, with 8 bases in between. The CDR3 is 13 amino acids. Germline CDR1 is LNHDA and CDR2 is SQIVND (reference sequence). The CDR3 reads CASSSGQNSPLHF. CDR3 DNA: TGTGCCAGTAGTAGTGGACAGAATTCACCCCTCCACTTT.

This clone appeared a single time. The chain combines TRBV5-1 with TRBJ1-2; D remains ambiguous. The CDR3 is 13 amino acids. CDR1 and CDR2 from the germline V gene are SGHRS and YFSETQ. With 4 bases removed from V and 4 bases from J, the gap between germline ends came to 11 bases. The CDR3: CASSQGPLYGYTF. The DNA of the CDR3 is TGCGCCAGCAGCCAAGGACCCCTCTATGGCTACACCTTC.

The rearrangement links TRBV5-4 to TRBJ1-2; unclear D gene. Trimming removed 6 bases at V and 4 bases at J, with 22 bases between. The CDR3 has 16 amino acids. Germline loops: CDR1 SGHNT, CDR2 YYREEE (reference sequence). The CDR3 nucleotides read TGTGCCAGCACCCTTGGCGGAAGGGTATCCGGCTATGGCTACACCTTC. It yields the protein CASTLGGRVSGYGYTF.

The genes are TRBV30 and TRBJ1-2; TRBD1 matches at 11 bases. Germline V gene data show CDR1 as GTSNPN and CDR2 as SVGIG (reference sequence). After removal of 6 bases from V and 2 bases from J, the junction contained 5 bases not matched to a gene. The CDR3 is 14 residues long. Here the CDR3 reads CACTGQGGNYGYTF. Here the CDR3 DNA reads TGTGCCTGCACGGGACAGGGGGGCAACTATGGCTACACCTTC. Complete variable domain (other parts from reference TRBV30 and TRBJ1-2): SQTIHQWPATLVQPVGSPLSLECTVEGTSNPNLYWYRQAAGRGLQLLFYSVGIGQISSEVPQNLSASRPQDRQFILSSKKLLLSDSGFYLCACTGQGGNYGYTFGSGTRLTVV.

V gene TRBV19 combines with J gene TRBJ2-1, with TRBD2 identical over 8 bases. Looked up from germline, CDR1 is LNHDA and CDR2 is SQIVND (reference sequence). The V segment lost 9 bases and the J segment 6 bases; nucleotides outside the gene matches: 13. The CDR3 totals 15 residues. CDR3 in DNA: TGTGCCAGCCGCCTGGGGGGACTAGAAACCAATGAGCAGTTCTTC. Its protein is CASRLGGLETNEQFF.

J is TRBJ2-7 and V is TRBV21-1; the table's D gene call, TRBD2, was not cross checked with the DNA. TRBV21-1 is a pseudogene locus. CDR3 length: 17 amino acids. The CDR3 bases are TGTGCCAGCAGCAAACCGGGACCAGCGGGGAGCTCCTACGAGCAGTACTTC. Translation gives CASSKPGPAGSSYEQYF.

The chain is built from TRBV28 and TRBJ1-6, with a weak D call TRBD1 (5 bases). CDR3 length equals 15 residues. Trimming removed 7 bases from V and 8 bases from J, with 18 bases in between. Germline assignment: CDR1 MDHEN and CDR2 SYDVKM. The CDR3: CASTPGRPDDSPLHF. CDR3 sequence (DNA): TGTGCCAGCACCCCGGGGCGGCCAGATGATTCACCCCTCCACTTT. The full variable domain, its missing parts supplied by reference TRBV28 and TRBJ1-6, is DVKVTQSSRYLVKRTGEKVFLECVQDMDHENMFWYRQDPGLGLRLIYFSYDVKMKEKGDIPEGYSVSREKKERFSLILESASTNQTSMYLCASTPGRPDDSPLHFGNGTRLTVT.

The CDR3 coding sequence is TGTGCCAGCAGCCAAAGAATCGGGGATGAAAAACTGTTTTTT. This sequence encodes CASSQRIGDEKLFF. The chain employs TRBV3-1 (or the pseudogene TRBV3-2) and TRBJ1-4; D not certain. Germline lookup yields CDR1 LGHDT and CDR2 YNNKEL (reference sequence). This CDR3 is built from 14 residues. The V and J ends lost 2 bases and 6 bases respectively, with 10 bases between them.

The chain employs TRBV7-6 and TRBJ2-2; TRBD1 is a possible D gene (5 bases). Germline-derived CDR1 and CDR2 are SGHVS and FNYEAQ. The germline V and J ends were trimmed by 2 bases and 4 bases, with 5 bases remaining between them. The CDR3 extends over 13 amino acids. CDR3 loop: CASSLTGTGELFF. Here the CDR3 DNA reads TGTGCCAGCAGCTTAACAGGCACCGGGGAGCTGTTTTTT.

This chain links TRBV30 with TRBJ1-2; D perhaps matches TRBD1 (5 bases). The germline V gene encodes CDR1 GTSNPN and CDR2 SVGIG (reference sequence). The CDR3 extends over 14 amino acids. V gave up 3 bases and J gave up 7 bases, with 18 bases separating them. The CDR3 loop reads CAWRGGAKGSGYTF. The CDR3 DNA sequence: TGTGCCTGGAGGGGAGGGGCCAAGGGCTCTGGCTACACCTTC.

This chain uses TRBV5-1 with TRBJ1-2; TRBD1 is a possible D gene (6 bases). This CDR3 contains 13 residues. V dropped 4 bases and J dropped 4 bases, with 11 bases sitting between them. Germline CDR1 SGHRS, CDR2 YFSETQ. CDR3 in amino acids: CASSPQDSYGYTF. DNA of the CDR3: TGCGCCAGCAGCCCACAGGACAGCTATGGCTACACCTTC.